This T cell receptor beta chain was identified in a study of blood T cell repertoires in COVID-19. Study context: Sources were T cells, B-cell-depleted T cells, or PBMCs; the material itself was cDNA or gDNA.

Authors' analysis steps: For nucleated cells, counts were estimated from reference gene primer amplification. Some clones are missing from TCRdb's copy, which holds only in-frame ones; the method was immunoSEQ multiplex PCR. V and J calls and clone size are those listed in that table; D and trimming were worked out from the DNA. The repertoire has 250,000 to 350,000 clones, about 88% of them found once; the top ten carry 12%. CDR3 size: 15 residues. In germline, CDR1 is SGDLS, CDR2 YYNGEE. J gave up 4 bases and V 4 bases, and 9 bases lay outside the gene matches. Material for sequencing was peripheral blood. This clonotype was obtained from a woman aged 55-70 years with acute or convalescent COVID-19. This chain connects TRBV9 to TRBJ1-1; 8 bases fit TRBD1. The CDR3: CASSLSGGAGTEAFF. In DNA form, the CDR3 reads TGTGCCAGCAGCCTCTCAGGGGGCGCCGGCACTGAAGCTTTCTTT.